Below, 6 T cell receptor beta chains from the same sample are listed, as sequenced in a study of blood T cell repertoires in COVID-19. Libraries were prepared by immunoSEQ multiplex PCR; TCRdb keeps only in-frame clonotypes and omits some of them. The sample has about 100,000 clones, roughly 92% seen once. Input material: peripheral blood. All receptors come from a woman aged 45-60 years with COVID-19, enrolled during active disease.

CDR3 sequence: CSASRRRGLMNTEAFF. CDR3 sequence (DNA): TGCAGTGCTAGTAGAAGGCGGGGCCTCATGAACACTGAAGCTTTCTTT. The J gene is TRBJ1-1, the V gene TRBV20-1; maybe TRBD1 (5 bases). With 3 bases removed from V and 0 bases from J, the gap between germline ends came to 17 bases. The CDR3 is 16 amino acids. Germline V gene data show CDR1 as DFQATT and CDR2 as SNEGSKA (reference sequence).

The V and J genes are TRBV6-6 and TRBJ2-3; 11 positions agree with TRBD2. The length of the CDR3 is 16 residues. CDR1 is MNHNY, CDR2 SVGAGI, per germline (reference sequence). J lost 5 bases, V lost 5 bases, and 9 bases had no gene match. This CDR3 reads CASSKGLAGGGDTQYF. CDR3 in DNA: TGTGCCAGCAGTAAAGGCCTAGCGGGGGGCGGAGATACGCAGTATTTT.

The gene calls are TRBV25-1 and TRBJ2-5, with no clear D. V lost 1 base, J lost 5 bases, and 8 bases lay in between. Germline assignment: CDR1 MGHDK and CDR2 SYGVNS. CDR3 size: 13 residues. The CDR3 DNA is TGTGCCAGCAGTGAATCACCCCAGGAGACCCAGTACTTC. Its protein is CASSESPQETQYF.

Here the CDR3 DNA reads TGCGCCAGCAGTTTAAGGGGGCCGAGAGAGACCCAGTACTTC. This encodes CASSLRGPRETQYF. The V and J genes are TRBV5-1 and TRBJ2-5, with TRBD1 matching 7 bases. The CDR3 extends over 14 amino acids. J lost 4 bases, V lost 5 bases, and 8 bases had no gene match. Germline lookup yields CDR1 SGHRS and CDR2 YFSETQ.

The CDR3 nucleotides read TGTGCCAGCAGCTTTATAGGGGCTGGTGGCTACACCTTC. Translated: CASSFIGAGGYTF. The chain couples TRBV6-5 to TRBJ1-2, with D possibly TRBD1 on 5 matching bases. CDR3 length: 13 amino acids. Looked up from germline, CDR1 is MNHEY and CDR2 is SVGAGI. The V and J ends lost 6 bases and 7 bases respectively, with 15 bases between them.

The chain links TRBV25-1 to TRBJ1-2; D unclear. The CDR3 has 13 residues. The germline V gene encodes CDR1 MGHDK and CDR2 SYGVNS. V gave up 4 bases and J gave up 5 bases, with 11 bases separating them. CDR3 bases: TGTGCCAGCAGTGTGAGCCTAGGTTATGGCTACACCTTC. Protein sequence: CASSVSLGYGYTF.